This T cell receptor beta chain was recovered during a study of blood T cell repertoires in COVID-19. Turning to the study itself: Acute and convalescent COVID-19 specimens originated in the United States, Italy and Spain. PBMCs, B-cell-depleted T cells, or T cells provided the cDNA or gDNA that made up the material.

This CDR3 comprises 14 residues. CDR1 is SGHAT, CDR2 FQNNGV, per germline. Trimming cost V 0 bases and J 7 bases, with 12 bases left between them. Seattle patient enrollment occurred during active infection, with longitudinal follow-up thereafter. In the study's own analysis: Using reference gene primer amplification, nucleated cell counts were estimated. The protocol was immunoSEQ multiplex PCR, while the TCRdb copy is restricted to in-frame clones and leaves out a portion. The V and J calls and clone size are taken from that table; D and trimming were inferred from the DNA. The sample has roughly 190,000 clones, 90% to 95% seen once.

This receptor was identified in a man aged 30 to 45 with COVID-19, enrolled during active disease. Sample: peripheral blood. The chain is built from TRBV11-2 and TRBJ1-2, with a tentative D call TRBD1 (6 bases). The CDR3 loop is CASSLDWGRGGYTF. In DNA form, the CDR3 reads TGTGCCAGCAGCTTAGACTGGGGGCGAGGTGGCTACACCTTC.